A selection of T cell receptor beta chains follows, all from one sample in a study of blood T cell repertoires in COVID-19. Only in-frame clones appear in the TCRdb table, and some are missing; sequencing was by immunoSEQ multiplex PCR. The sample records 260,000 or so clones, around 88% being singletons. Specimen: PBMCs or T cells enriched from blood (not recorded which). These receptors were collected from a woman aged 35 to 49 with acute COVID-19. Each CDR3 is given with its conserved first and last residue. The order of the fields is V gene, J gene, CDR3 protein.

>TRBV19|TRBJ1-1
CASSTQGARAEAFF
>TRBV7-8|TRBJ2-1
CASSLVGTSGRHNEQFF
>TRBV10-2|TRBJ2-1
CASSEWSSGTSYNEQFF
>TRBV12-3/TRBV12-4|TRBJ1-3
CASRSVPNTIYF
>TRBV7-8|TRBJ1-4
CASSPSGLFEKLFF
>TRBV7-9|TRBJ1-3
CASSFGQGNTIYF
>TRBV4-3|TRBJ1-2
CASSQGGGSLNYGYTF
>TRBV23-1|TRBJ2-1
CASSTPRLRGPLLYNEQFF
>TRBV27|TRBJ2-1
CASSPRDTRYNEQFF
>TRBV2|TRBJ1-6
CASSVEQGMGALHF
>TRBV4-1|TRBJ1-4
CASSQAGQGREKLFF
>TRBV29-1|TRBJ2-5
CSVAPPPLQETQYF
>TRBV15|TRBJ1-1
CATRPGHLREAFF
>TRBV2|TRBJ1-4
CASSDPGQGSVGEKLFF
>TRBV3-1/TRBV3-2|TRBJ2-1
CASSQGTSGGEQFF
>TRBV2|TRBJ2-5
CASRAGSQETQYF
>TRBV2|TRBJ2-5
CANKIGVSSDPYVQEMAQYF
>TRBV9|TRBJ1-1
CASSPIVGGTTEAFF
>TRBV27|TRBJ1-4
CASSPGQGYGEKLFF
>TRBV6-5|TRBJ2-5
CASSYSGTSGRAIYF
>TRBV18|TRBJ2-5
CASSPRQGVLVETQYF
>TRBV30|TRBJ1-4
CAWSLTGGNEKLFF
>TRBV5-4|TRBJ2-2
CASSFFGGAPGELFF
>TRBV7-8|TRBJ1-6
CASSLGADTKLHF
>TRBV9|TRBJ1-1
CASSNLKDGGQGEAFF